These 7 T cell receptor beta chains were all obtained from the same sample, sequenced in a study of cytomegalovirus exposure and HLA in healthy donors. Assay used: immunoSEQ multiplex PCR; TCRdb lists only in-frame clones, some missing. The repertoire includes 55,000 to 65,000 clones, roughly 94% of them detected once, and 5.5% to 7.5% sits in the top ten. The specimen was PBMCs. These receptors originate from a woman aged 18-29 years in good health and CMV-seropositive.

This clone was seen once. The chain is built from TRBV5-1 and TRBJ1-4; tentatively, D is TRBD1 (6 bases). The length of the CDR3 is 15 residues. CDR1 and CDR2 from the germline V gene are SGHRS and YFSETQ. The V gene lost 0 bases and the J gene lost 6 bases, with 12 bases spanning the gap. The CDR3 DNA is TGCGCCAGCAGCTTGGCCCCAGGGGCGGATGAAAAACTGTTTTTT. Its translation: CASSLAPGADEKLFF.

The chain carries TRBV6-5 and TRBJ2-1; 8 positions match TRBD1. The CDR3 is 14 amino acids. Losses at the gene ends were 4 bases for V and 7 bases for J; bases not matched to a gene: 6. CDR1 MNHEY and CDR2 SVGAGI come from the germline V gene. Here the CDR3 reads CASSSGRGHNEQFF. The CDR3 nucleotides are TGTGCCAGCAGTTCCGGCAGGGGGCATAATGAGCAGTTCTTC.

CDR3 protein: CASSQDFRRTSGGQETQYF. The CDR3 nucleotides are TGTGCCAGCAGCCAAGATTTTCGCAGGACTAGCGGGGGCCAAGAGACCCAGTACTTC. The V call is TRBV4-2, the J call TRBJ2-5; 13 positions match TRBD2. Germline-derived CDR1 and CDR2 are LGHNA and YNFKEQ. The V gene end was trimmed by 0 bases and the J gene end by 1 base; junction bases not matched to a gene: 8. This CDR3 is 19 amino acids long.

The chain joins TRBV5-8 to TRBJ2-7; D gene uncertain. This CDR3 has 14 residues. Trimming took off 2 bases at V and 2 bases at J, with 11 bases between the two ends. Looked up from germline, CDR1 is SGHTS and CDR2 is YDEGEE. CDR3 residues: CASSLRQVAYEQYF. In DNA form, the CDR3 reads TGTGCCAGCAGCTTACGGCAGGTAGCCTACGAGCAGTACTTC.

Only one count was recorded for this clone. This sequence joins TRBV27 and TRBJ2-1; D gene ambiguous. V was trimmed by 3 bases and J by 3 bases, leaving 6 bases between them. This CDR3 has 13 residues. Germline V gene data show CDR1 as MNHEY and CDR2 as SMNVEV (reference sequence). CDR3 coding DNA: TGTGCCAGCAGTTTGAGCGTCTACAATGAGCAGTTCTTC. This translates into CASSLSVYNEQFF.

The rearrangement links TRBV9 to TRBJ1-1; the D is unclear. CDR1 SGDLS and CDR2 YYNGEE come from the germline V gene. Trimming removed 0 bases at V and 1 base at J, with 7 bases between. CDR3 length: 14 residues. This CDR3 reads CASSVGPSNTEAFF. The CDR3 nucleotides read TGTGCCAGCAGCGTAGGTCCGTCGAACACTGAAGCTTTCTTT.

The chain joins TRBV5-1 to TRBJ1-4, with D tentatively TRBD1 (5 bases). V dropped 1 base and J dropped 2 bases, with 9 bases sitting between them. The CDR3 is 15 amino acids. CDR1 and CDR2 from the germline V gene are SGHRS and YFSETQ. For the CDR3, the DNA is TGCGCCAGCAGCTTGAGGCCAGGGACTAATGAAAAACTGTTTTTT. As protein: CASSLRPGTNEKLFF.